This T cell receptor beta chain was documented in a study of regulatory T cells in long-lasting Graves disease (dated by TCRdb to 2020 to 2022). Background on the whole study: Patients with newly diagnosed Graves' disease had been on antithyroid drugs for under 3 months. The study took place in China and was registered as a clinical trial. TCR sequencing covered approximately 13 persistent and approximately 20 newly diagnosed Graves' disease patients, some 33 samples in total. Persistent Graves' disease patients were compared with newly diagnosed Graves' disease patients by peripheral blood TCR sequencing and RNA sequencing. Points the paper makes about the study in general: Peripheral blood alone was examined, since thyroid tissue, which constituted the primary lesion, could not be accessed. As a limitation, the authors acknowledged that the small sample size may reduce accuracy. Only the TCR beta chain was sequenced and analyzed. A larger number of public clonotypes was shared among persistent patients (under 3,000) than among newly diagnosed patients (roughly 930). TRBV28, TRBJ1-2 and TRBJ2-5 were preferentially used in persistent disease, while TRBV20-1 and TRBJ2-1 were favored in newly diagnosed disease. Persistent Graves' disease patients showed lower TCR Shannon entropy and fewer highly expanded clones than newly diagnosed patients, suggesting clonal expansion.

Concerning this clonotype itself: Its specific antigen is unknown. No much larger clone is present one base from it, and per-base qualities are unavailable.

Reading the germline V gene gives CDR1 SNHLY and CDR2 FYNNEI. The CDR3 starts with the cysteine, ends with the phenylalanine, and has 15 residues. Left in the record is the CDR3 DNA by itself, 45 bases read in frame from the first base. The trim is 3 bases for V and 6 bases for J, with a gap of 15 bases between the germline ends. The time point label, as the study defines it: newly diagnosed GD, antithyroid drugs for less than 3 months. RNA was extracted from PBMCs in TRIzol for both TCR sequencing and RNA sequencing. The diagnosis of Graves' disease was made according to American Thyroid Association guidelines. Recruitment of patients was carried out at an endocrinology department in Xi'an, China. Each patient gave 7 to 9.5 milliliters of peripheral blood, collected in an EDTA anticoagulant tube. PBMCs were isolated by Ficoll Paque Plus density gradient separation without further T cell sorting. An Agilent 2100 Bioanalyzer and agarose gel were used to check RNA quality, and a NanoDrop 2000 was used to measure RNA concentration.

Receptor libraries were prepared by multiplex PCR. Sequencing relied on an Illumina HiSeq 4000. To build TCR beta libraries, CDR3 regions were amplified by Arm-PCR using iRepertoire HTBI primers. Before sequencing, the PCR products underwent gel purification. Per the source publication's procedure: Across samples, roughly 60 TRBV and approximately 15 TRBJ segments were identified and used for gene usage analysis of CDR3 amino acid clonotypes. COPE and FqMerger were used to merge the filtered high-quality paired reads into contigs. Contigs were aligned with BLAST to IMGT TRBV, TRBD and TRBJ reference genes, and CDR3 was defined per IMGT. Any clonotype with a frequency above 0.1% was counted as a highly expanded clone. Repertoire diversity was measured by Shannon entropy, and V-J evenness by the Gini coefficient. Clonotypes shared by more than one individual were considered public. The raw public data were reprocessed by TCRdb itself: fastp quality trimming at Q25, MiXCR clonotype calling, in-frame beta chains only. All rows with the same CDR3 protein become a single entry with the most common DNA and genes. What appears here as the V and J calls and clone size reflects TCRdb's work, not the paper's. Recorded for this sample are 580,000 or so distinct CDR3 sequences; approximately 16% of them occurred a single time. The ten largest clones take up around 11% of the sample.

The same data also contributed to another study, on T cells in Graves' hyperthyroidism and ophthalmopathy. Taken from the second paper: A patient counted as having stable Graves' hyperthyroidism if no progression to ophthalmopathy occurred over 18 months of follow-up. Hyperthyroidism patients were aged 18 to 65 years and newly diagnosed, with disease duration of less than 2 months. Any patient with an uncontrolled infection, another autoimmune disease, pregnancy or lactation was excluded. Diagnoses relied on clinical symptoms, serum thyroxine and TRAb, thyroid ultrasound and orbital computed tomography. A first-round RT-PCR of the TCR CDR3 used the HTBI primer set with the Qiagen OneStep RT-PCR kit. Blood samples also contained most of the expanded thyroid clonotypes (frequency above 0.001), which suggests that blood repertoires may reflect thyroid immune responses. A 13 V-J signature model separated ophthalmopathy from stable hyperthyroidism, with approximately 86% sensitivity and about 81% specificity in cross-validation and 80%/75% in testing. In validation, the model predicted progression to ophthalmopathy with around 71% sensitivity and less than 75% specificity, a median of around 6.6 months before onset. To identify distinguishing TCR V-J signatures, a discovery cohort of 95 to 100 patients was used, comprising 40 to 45 with Graves' ophthalmopathy and approximately 58 with stable Graves' hyperthyroidism. Prospective prediction of ophthalmopathy was tested in an independent validation cohort of approximately 18 hyperthyroidism patients and around 16 patients who later progressed to ophthalmopathy. The approximately 100 discovery patients were divided at random into training and test sets in a 7:3 ratio. The study also compared thyroid tissue and blood T-cell repertoires from more than five Graves' hyperthyroidism patients. Once sampling was done, hyperthyroidism patients were given methimazole at a starting dose of 30 mg daily, whereas ophthalmopathy patients were given high-dose intravenous methylprednisolone. A second multiplex PCR round built the libraries, followed by size selection and purification. Libraries were sequenced paired-end with 100 bp reads on an Illumina HiSeq2000. SOAPnuke was used to process the raw data, with reads discarded if the reads contained adapters or uncalled bases, had a mean Phred below 15, or lacked an exact constant-primer or identifier match. COPE v1.2.5 was used to merge high-quality paired reads, and clonotypes were defined as unique nucleotide sequences. MiTCR v1.1 was used to align the clonotypes against IMGT TRBV, TRBD and TRBJ reference segments. The analysis included only V-J combinations with a frequency above 0.0001, which together covered 98% to 99.2% of the repertoires. The TCS score was defined as F50 (clonal expansion) divided by E x V (chaos), with BLOSUM62-based TCRdist calculated between CDR3 peptides within each V-J. Welch's t-statistics and random forest reduced roughly 530 V-J features to some 14, which were used in a naive Bayes classifier (R e1071). No statistical method was used to set the sample size in advance, and investigators knew the group allocation. According to the paper, TCR Vbeta CDR3 sequencing was carried out on around 140 peripheral blood samples, which came from more than 40 ophthalmopathy, about 75 hyperthyroidism and roughly 17 progressor patients.

This sequence was found in a young man with Graves disease. Donor details come from another sample of the same person, matched by shared clones. Material: peripheral blood mononuclear cells (PBMCs), obtained at new diagnosis, from a patient treated with antithyroid drugs. Rearrangement joined TRBV2 to TRBJ2-1; perhaps TRBD2 is the D gene, with 5 bases matching. The sequenced DNA is TGTGCCAGCAGTGAGAGGGAGATCGGTCGCAATGAGCAGTTCTTC. It specifies CASSEREIGRNEQFF.